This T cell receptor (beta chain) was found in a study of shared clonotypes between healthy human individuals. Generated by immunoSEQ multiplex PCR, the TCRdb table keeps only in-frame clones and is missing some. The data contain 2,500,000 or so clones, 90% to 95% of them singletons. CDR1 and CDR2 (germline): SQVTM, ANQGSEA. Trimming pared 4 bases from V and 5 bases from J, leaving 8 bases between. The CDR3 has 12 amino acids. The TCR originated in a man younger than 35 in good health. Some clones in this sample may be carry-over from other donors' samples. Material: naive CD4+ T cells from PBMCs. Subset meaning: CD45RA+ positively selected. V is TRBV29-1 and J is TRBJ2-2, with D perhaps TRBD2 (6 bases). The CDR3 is CSVARGTGELFF. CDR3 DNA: TGCAGCGTTGCTCGGGGGACCGGGGAGCTGTTTTTT.